The 19 T cell receptor beta chains given below trace back to one sample, sequenced in a study of blood T cell repertoires in COVID-19. Method: immunoSEQ multiplex PCR; TCRdb's copy keeps in-frame clones and lacks some. The repertoire holds over 55,000 clones, approximately 85% seen once, with approximately 5% in the top ten. Sequenced input: peripheral blood. Receptors originate from a human donor in a cohort sampled during active COVID-19.

The chain combines TRBV10-3 with TRBJ1-1, with D unresolved. This CDR3 is 14 amino acids long. The V gene's germline CDR1 is ENHRY and CDR2 SYGVKD. Deletions cut 2 bases from V and 2 bases from J, with 9 bases between. The CDR3 reads CAISEGQVNTEAFF. In DNA form, the CDR3 reads TGTGCCATCAGTGAGGGTCAGGTCAACACTGAAGCTTTCTTT.

This clone was counted a few times. The V gene is TRBV5-3, the J gene TRBJ1-5; no firm D call. TRBV5-3 is an ORF, and what it does is uncertain. CDR3 length equals 21 residues. The ends were cut back, 0 bases at V and 0 bases at J, with 25 bases in the middle. CDR3 sequence: CARSLVRHRRFPFYSNQPQHF. Written as DNA, the CDR3 is TGTGCCAGAAGCTTGGTTCGGCATAGGAGGTTCCCATTTTATAGCAATCAGCCCCAGCATTTT.

The genes are TRBV3-1 (or the pseudogene TRBV3-2) and TRBJ1-1, with D hard to call. The V gene's germline CDR1 is LGHDT and CDR2 YNNKEL (reference sequence). Trimming left V 4 bases short and J 1 base short, with 16 bases between. The CDR3 has 16 amino acids. This CDR3 reads CASSPLRVRANTEAFF. The CDR3 region has the DNA TGTGCCAGCAGCCCCCTGCGAGTGAGGGCGAACACTGAAGCTTTCTTT.

This chain joins TRBV6-5 and TRBJ2-1; 11 positions agree with TRBD2. The trim removed 5 bases at V and 8 bases at J, leaving 8 bases unmatched. The CDR3 loop spans 15 amino acids. Germline CDR1 reads MNHEY; CDR2 reads SVGAGI. Here the CDR3 reads CASSHTSGGGDEQFF. CDR3 DNA: TGTGCCAGCAGTCATACTAGCGGGGGTGGGGATGAGCAGTTCTTC.

This sequence joins TRBV5-1 and TRBJ1-1; 9 nucleotides align to TRBD1. Germline V lookup: CDR1 SGHRS, CDR2 YFSETQ. CDR3 length equals 16 residues. V shed 4 bases and J 4 bases; nucleotides not matched to a gene: 11. CDR3 DNA sequence: TGCGCCAGCAGCCCGACCCCCCCGACAGGGGGCACTGAAGCTTTCTTT. Encoded protein: CASSPTPPTGGTEAFF.

This chain connects TRBV7-7 to TRBJ2-1, with 9 nucleotides matching TRBD2. This CDR3 region has 15 residues. The germline V gene has CDR1 SSHAT and CDR2 FNYEAQ (reference sequence). The junction had 2 bases not matched to a gene; V was cut back by 5 bases and J by 0 bases. The CDR3 DNA is TGTGCCAGCAGCCTTAGCGGGAGCTCCTACAATGAGCAGTTCTTC. It yields the protein CASSLSGSSYNEQFF.

J is TRBJ2-1 and V is TRBV28; D not certain. The CDR3 has 13 amino acids. The V end was cut by 10 bases, the J end by 2 bases, with 12 bases between. The germline CDR1 and CDR2 sequences are MDHEN and SYDVKM. Here the CDR3 reads CATDSGTYNEQFF. As DNA, the CDR3 is TGTGCCACCGACTCGGGTACCTACAATGAGCAGTTCTTC.

V gene TRBV6-2 or TRBV6-3 combines with J gene TRBJ2-5; D is ambiguous. CDR3 length: 13 amino acids. Germline CDR1 is MNHEY and CDR2 is SVGEGT. Trimming shortened V by 1 base and J by 5 bases, and 8 bases separated the two germline ends. CDR3 loop: CASSYFSKETQYF. The CDR3 region has the DNA TGTGCCAGCAGTTACTTTAGTAAGGAGACCCAGTACTTC.

The chain has TRBV7-9 and TRBJ1-5; D remains ambiguous. The V and J ends lost 5 bases and 0 bases respectively, with 11 bases between them. The CDR3 extends over 15 amino acids. CDR1 SEHNR and CDR2 FQNEAQ come from the germline V gene (reference sequence). The CDR3 nucleotides read TGTGCCAGCAGCCCCGCACAGTATAGCAATCAGCCCCAGCATTTT. This gives the protein CASSPAQYSNQPQHF. Variable domain in full (rest from reference TRBV7-9 and TRBJ1-5): DTGVSQNPRHKITKRGQNVTFRCDPISEHNRLYWYRQTLGQGPEFLTYFQNEAQLEKSRLLSDRFSAERPKGSFSTLEIQRTEQGDSAMYLCASSPAQYSNQPQHFGDGTRLSIL.

This sequence joins TRBV9 and TRBJ2-1, with 12 nucleotides matching TRBD2. The germline CDR1 and CDR2 sequences are SGDLS and YYNGEE. CDR3 length: 17 amino acids. V was pared by 0 bases and J by 5 bases, with 6 bases of the junction left unmatched. CDR3 loop: CASSVGLAGGPDNEQFF. The CDR3 nucleotides read TGTGCCAGCAGCGTAGGGCTAGCGGGAGGGCCCGACAATGAGCAGTTCTTC.

The V gene is TRBV2, the J gene TRBJ2-5; possible D gene TRBD2, 6 bases. V was clipped by 8 bases and J by 5 bases, with 18 bases between them. The CDR3 consists of 14 residues. CDR1 and CDR2 (germline): SNHLY, FYNNEI. The chain's CDR3 is CASRGLGLQETQYF. The CDR3 coding sequence is TGTGCCAGCCGGGGGTTAGGCCTGCAGGAGACCCAGTACTTC.

The chain links TRBV7-2 to TRBJ2-1, with 8 bases identical to TRBD2. Germline assignment: CDR1 SGHTA and CDR2 FQGNSA. V lost 5 bases and J lost 5; bases outside the gene matches: 8. CDR3 size: 15 residues. CDR3 residues: CASSRGGGPNNEQFF. CDR3 nucleotide sequence: TGTGCCAGCAGCCGGGGCGGGGGGCCAAACAATGAGCAGTTCTTC.

The chain uses TRBV15 and TRBJ1-5, with a possible D match to TRBD1 (5 bases). Per germline, CDR1 LNHNV and CDR2 YYDKDF (reference sequence). Trimming took 11 bases from V and 0 from J, leaving 11 bases between them. This CDR3 is built from 13 residues. CDR3 in amino acids: CAAGRNSNQPQHF. The CDR3 nucleotides are TGTGCCGCGGGGCGGAATAGCAATCAGCCCCAGCATTTT. Full variable domain (outside the CDR3, taken from reference TRBV15 and TRBJ1-5): DAMVIQNPRYQVTQFGKPVTLSCSQTLNHNVMYWYQQKSSQAPKLLFHYYDKDFNNEADTPDNFQSRRPNTSFCFLDIRSPGLGDTAMYLCAAGRNSNQPQHFGDGTRLSIL.

This clone was counted once. CDR3 sequence reads: CASSPGQNTGELFF. CDR3 nucleotide sequence: TGTGCCAGCTCACCAGGGCAGAACACCGGGGAGCTGTTTTTT. The V gene is TRBV18, the J gene TRBJ2-2; no reliable D call. The CDR3 is 14 residues long. Trimming removed 2 bases at V and 1 base at J, with 5 bases between. In germline, CDR1 is KGHSH, CDR2 LQKENI.

The CDR3 nucleotides read TGTGCCAGCAGTGACACAGGGATCTACGAGCAGTACTTC. Its protein product is CASSDTGIYEQYF. This chain joins TRBV2 and TRBJ2-7, with a tentative D call TRBD1 (6 bases). V lost 3 bases and J lost 3, with 9 bases in between. Per the germline V gene, CDR1 is SNHLY and CDR2 is FYNNEI. CDR3 length equals 13 residues.

This clone came up once. The chain has TRBV6-5 and TRBJ1-1; no definite D call. The germline V gene encodes CDR1 MNHEY and CDR2 SVGAGI. V was trimmed by 0 bases and J by 6 bases, leaving 14 bases between them. The CDR3 length is 15 residues. CDR3 sequence: CASSYSMGRLSEAFF. The CDR3 DNA reads as TGTGCCAGCAGTTACTCGATGGGCAGGCTCTCTGAAGCTTTCTTT.

The V gene is TRBV7-2, the J gene TRBJ1-2; D ambiguous. The ends were cut back, 1 base at V and 0 bases at J, with 9 bases in the middle. This CDR3 has 15 residues. Germline V gene lookup returns CDR1 SGHTA and CDR2 FQGNSA. The CDR3 DNA reads TGTGCCAGCAGCTTAGATCACAGTCCTAACTATGGCTACACCTTC. This sequence encodes CASSLDHSPNYGYTF.

The V and J genes are TRBV2 and TRBJ1-1; D not certain. Germline CDR1 reads SNHLY; CDR2 reads FYNNEI. Trimming removed 5 bases at V and 0 bases at J, with 4 bases between. The CDR3 has 12 amino acids. CDR3 sequence reads: CASSPMNTEAFF. The DNA of the CDR3 is TGTGCCAGCAGTCCTATGAACACTGAAGCTTTCTTT.

V and J are TRBV3-1 (or the pseudogene TRBV3-2) and TRBJ2-7; D is ambiguous. Germline V gives CDR1 LGHDT, CDR2 YNNKEL (reference sequence). Between the trimmed V and J ends, which lost 3 bases and 11 bases, there was a span of 11 bases. CDR3 length equals 11 residues. CDR3 sequence (DNA): TGTGCCAGCAGCCAGCGAAACCATAAGTACTTC. Protein product: CASSQRNHKYF.